This TCR beta chain was retrieved from a study of graft-versus-host responses after intestinal transplantation (dated by TCRdb to 2020 to 2023). Describing the broader study: The transplants that recipients got were multivisceral, liver-intestinal, or isolated intestinal. Every recipient was given anti-thymocyte globulin induction, followed by about three years of maintenance tacrolimus and steroids. Of the 20 to 25 intestinal transplant recipients enrolled in the cohort, one of whom was a retransplant, 3 patients without pretransplant specimens were excluded. Donor T cell macrochimerism was defined as a peak of at least 4% donor T cells among recipient peripheral blood mononuclear cells. After intestinal transplantation, graft-versus-host and host-versus-graft alloreactive T cell clones were followed in the graft, circulation and bone marrow using bulk TCR-beta CDR3 sequencing. Alloreactive clones were identified by sequencing pre-transplant mixed lymphocyte reaction products and comparing them with unstimulated pre-transplant donor and recipient T cells. Instead of going to the commercial service, samples from a few later patients were sequenced in-house on an Illumina MiSeq and processed with MiXCR.

Comment on this clone: Its antigen remains unidentified. Per-base quality was not reported, and no clone a single base away is much larger than it.

Preparation of the library involved the immunoSEQ multiplex PCR assay. For most patients, genomic DNA was isolated with the Qiagen DNeasy Blood and Tissue Kit and sent frozen to Adaptive Biotechnologies for TCR sequencing. For most patients, high-throughput TCR-beta CDR3 sequencing of genomic DNA was performed by Adaptive Biotechnologies. On the authors' methods: TCR sequencing data for around 19 patients were retrieved from Adaptive's ImmunoSEQ software; a few other patients were processed with MiXCR and VDJtools. To correct CD4 versus CD8 sorting errors, sequences present in both subsets at a frequency ratio below 5:1 were removed. Because the origin of CDR3 nucleotide sequences shared between donor and recipient could not be assigned, those sequences were removed. Alloreactive clones required at least 2-fold expansion over unstimulated cells and minimum CFSE-low frequency of 0.002% (template counts) or 0.001% (read counts). Clones detected in sequenced pre-transplant spleen, lymph node, or MLR CFSE-low populations of the donor or recipient were defined as mappable. Cumulative frequency of alloreactive clones was calculated as a percentage of all sequences weighted by copy number. In TCRdb, the immuneACCESS table is reduced to in-frame sequences with V and J assigned. These tables do not hold every clone; where another copy was compared, an unresolved V gene accounts for under half, and the others remain unexplained. V, J and clone size are taken as reported in that table, and D and trimming were inferred from the DNA itself. This sample has 90,000 to 100,000 clones in its table, and 75% to 95% of those were observed once. The biggest ten clones account for approximately 0.48% of the sample.

The sample's time point label, in plain terms: cells obtained before transplantation from donor or recipient. CD3+CD4+ and CD3+CD8+ populations were FACS-sorted from unstimulated pre-transplant donor and recipient cells taken from spleen or lymph nodes. CDR1 and CDR2 were assigned from the germline V gene as MNHEY and SVGAGI. The CDR3 contains 16 residues, cysteine and phenylalanine counted. Only the CDR3 part of the read is kept: 48 bases, read in frame from the first base. Compared with germline, V lacks 3 bases and J lacks 1 base; bases without a gene match: 8. The investigation overall reported the following: GvH clones turned up in recipient bone marrow, with some appearing earlier in ileal mucosa or blood, a pattern consistent with an intestinal mucosal origin. Early after transplant, peak levels of circulating GvH clones were found to be associated with declines in HvG clones. Conclusions were limited by the relatively low number and heterogeneity of intestinal transplant patients. In patients with donor T cell macrochimerism, the allografts had high GvH to HvG T cell clonal ratios.

The V gene is TRBV6-5 and the J gene is TRBJ2-5, with 7 middle bases fitting TRBD2. The specimen comprised unstimulated CD8+ T cells sorted from spleen or lymph node cells, sampled before intestinal transplant. The sequence derives from a human donor who received an intestinal transplant. The CDR3 loop reads CASSYASGVSQETQYF. Read as DNA, the sequence is TGTGCCAGCAGTTATGCCAGCGGGGTCAGCCAAGAGACCCAGTACTTC.